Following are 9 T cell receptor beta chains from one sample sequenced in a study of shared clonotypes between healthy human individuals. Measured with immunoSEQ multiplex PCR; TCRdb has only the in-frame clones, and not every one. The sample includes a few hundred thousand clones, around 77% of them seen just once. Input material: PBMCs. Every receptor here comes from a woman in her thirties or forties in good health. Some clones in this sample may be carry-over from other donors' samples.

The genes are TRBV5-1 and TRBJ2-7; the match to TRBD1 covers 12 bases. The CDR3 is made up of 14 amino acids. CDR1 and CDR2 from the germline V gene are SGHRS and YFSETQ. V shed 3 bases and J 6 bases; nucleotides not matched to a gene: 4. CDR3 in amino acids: CASSWGQGAGEQYF. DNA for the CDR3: TGCGCCAGCAGCTGGGGACAGGGGGCAGGCGAGCAGTACTTC.

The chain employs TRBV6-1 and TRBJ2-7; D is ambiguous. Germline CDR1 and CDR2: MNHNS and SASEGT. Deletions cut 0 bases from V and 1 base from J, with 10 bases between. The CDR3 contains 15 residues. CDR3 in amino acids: CASSEAFLDSYEQYF. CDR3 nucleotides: TGTGCCAGCAGTGAAGCTTTCCTGGATTCCTACGAGCAGTACTTC.

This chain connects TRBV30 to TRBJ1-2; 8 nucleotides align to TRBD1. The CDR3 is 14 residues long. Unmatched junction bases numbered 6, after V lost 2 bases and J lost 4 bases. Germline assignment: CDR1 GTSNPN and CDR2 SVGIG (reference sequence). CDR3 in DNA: TGTGCCTGGAGTCCAGGACAGGGAGTCTATGGCTACACCTTC. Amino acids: CAWSPGQGVYGYTF.

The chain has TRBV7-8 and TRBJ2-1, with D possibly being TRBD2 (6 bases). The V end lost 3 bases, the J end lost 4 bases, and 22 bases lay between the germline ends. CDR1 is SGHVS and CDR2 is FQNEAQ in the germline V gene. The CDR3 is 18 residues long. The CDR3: CASSFGGYGGERYNEQFF. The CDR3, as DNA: TGTGCCAGCAGCTTTGGAGGGTATGGGGGAGAGCGATACAATGAGCAGTTCTTC. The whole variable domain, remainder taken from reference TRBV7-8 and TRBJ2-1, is GAGVSQSPRYKVAKRGQDVALRCDPISGHVSLFWYQQALGQGPEFLTYFQNEAQLDKSGLPSDRFFAERPEGSVSTLKIQRTQQEDSAVYLCASSFGGYGGERYNEQFFGPGTRLTVL.

CDR3 sequence (DNA): TGTGCCAGCAGCACTACAAGGGACAGCCCCTACGAGCAGTACTTC. This gives the protein CASSTTRDSPYEQYF. The genes are TRBV9 and TRBJ2-7, with 7 bases that match TRBD1. J lost 2 bases, V lost 4 bases, and 9 bases had no gene match. The CDR3 spans 15 residues. Germline values: CDR1 SGDLS, CDR2 YYNGEE.

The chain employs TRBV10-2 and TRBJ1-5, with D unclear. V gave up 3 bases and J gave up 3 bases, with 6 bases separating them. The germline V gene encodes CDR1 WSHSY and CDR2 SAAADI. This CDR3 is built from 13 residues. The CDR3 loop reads CASSDQYNQPQHF. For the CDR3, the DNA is TGCGCCAGCAGTGACCAGTACAATCAGCCCCAGCATTTT.

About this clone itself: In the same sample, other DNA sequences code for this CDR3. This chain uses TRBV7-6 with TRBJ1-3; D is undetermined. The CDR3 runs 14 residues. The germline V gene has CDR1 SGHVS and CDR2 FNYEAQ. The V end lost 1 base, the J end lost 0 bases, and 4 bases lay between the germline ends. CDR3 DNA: TGTGCCAGCAGCTTAGGGGTCTCTGGAAACACCATATATTTT. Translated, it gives CASSLGVSGNTIYF.

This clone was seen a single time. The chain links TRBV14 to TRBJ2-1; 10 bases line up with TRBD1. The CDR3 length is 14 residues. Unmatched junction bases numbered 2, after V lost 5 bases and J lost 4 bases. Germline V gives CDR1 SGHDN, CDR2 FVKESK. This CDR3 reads CASSRTGGYNEQFF. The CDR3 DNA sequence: TGTGCCAGCAGCAGGACAGGGGGTTACAATGAGCAGTTCTTC. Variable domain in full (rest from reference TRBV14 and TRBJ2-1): EAGVTQFPSHSVIEKGQTVTLRCDPISGHDNLYWYRRVMGKEIKFLLHFVKESKQDESGMPNNRFLAERTGGTYSTLKVQPAELEDSGVYFCASSRTGGYNEQFFGPGTRLTVL.

CDR3 loop: CASSSLPGQGFGQYF. The CDR3, as DNA: TGTGCCAGCAGCTCACTACCGGGACAGGGGTTCGGGCAGTACTTC. The chain carries TRBV7-8 and TRBJ2-7; the match to TRBD1 covers 10 bases. J lost 9 bases, V lost 4 bases, and 12 bases had no gene match. Germline V gives CDR1 SGHVS, CDR2 FQNEAQ. There are 15 residues in the CDR3.